This paragraph reports one T cell receptor (beta chain). This record belongs to a study of blood T cell repertoires in COVID-19. Method: immunoSEQ multiplex PCR; TCRdb's copy keeps in-frame clones and lacks some. The sample carries fewer than 250,000 clones, 83% recorded once. The germline CDR1 and CDR2 sequences are SGDLS and YYNGEE. Trimming took off 0 bases at V and 4 bases at J, with 10 bases between the two ends. The CDR3 sequence is 15 residues long. The receptor was derived from a woman in her forties or fifties who had been exposed to COVID-19. The chain couples TRBV9 to TRBJ1-4, with D unresolved. Sequenced: PBMCs or T cells enriched from blood (not recorded which). This CDR3 reads CASSVGAAFNEKLFF. In nucleotides, the CDR3 is TGTGCCAGCAGCGTAGGGGCAGCCTTTAATGAAAAACTGTTTTTT.